This T cell receptor beta chain is from a study of cytomegalovirus exposure and HLA in healthy donors (dated by TCRdb to the late 2010s). Describing the broader study: An earlier analysis of several hundred of the donors reported over 250 Gb of sequence data and 117 million unique TCR beta sequences obtained from 180 million or so T cells. Class I and class II HLA loci were covered by the typing at four-digit resolution. An early release that covered about 600 HLA-typed donors contained approximately 300 gigabases of sequencing data and some 87 million unique TCR sequences. In an earlier analysis of roughly 600 of the donors, high-throughput TCR beta sequencing was used to judge whether each TCR beta V gene segment behaved as functional or pseudogenic. In addition to the first cohort of 500 to 850 subjects, a separate validation cohort of under 150 different subjects was used. The number of typed donors differed by locus: 629-630 for A, B, C, DRB1 and DQB1; 500 to 550 for DQA1; about 600 for DPA1; and about 470 for DPB1. High-throughput TCR immunosequencing, statistical association of individual TCRs with disease status, and machine learning were combined to predict cytomegalovirus infection status. Rather than using new phenotypic data, the later analysis identified candidate immune exposures from TCR beta sequences and from how often those sequences occurred across donors. On average, roughly 250,000 unique TCR beta nucleotide sequences were sequenced per donor among some 420 genotyped donors of the cohort, with approximately 18% of those sequences being non-productive. In a later analysis, previously published TCR beta repertoires from 666 donors were re-analyzed and high-resolution HLA genotyping was added so that TCR occurrence patterns could be studied. All discovery cohort repertoires had been generated on a single sequencing platform. Using immunosequencing, the study profiled T cell repertoires from 500 to 800 subjects and related those repertoires to cytomegalovirus serostatus. The study aimed to test whether signatures of past pathogen exposure could be identified by cataloging public T cell receptors. Alongside the repertoire data, information on donor age, sex, ethnicity and CMV serostatus was compiled. Four to six DR-DQ haplotypes were handled as single units for association and clustering, since linkage in the cohort was strong. A later genetic analysis used genome-wide SNP genotypes for about 65% of the 666 donors, treating that subset as a discovery cohort. Of the roughly 400 genotyped donors, around 81% fell in the genetic ancestry cluster associated with self-reported Caucasian donors. What the authors observed across the whole study: An association between a missense DCLRE1C variant and V-gene and J-gene trimming of TCR beta chains was found in a later genetic analysis and replicated in an independent cohort. Correlated functional status among segregating V segments might reflect linkage disequilibrium, but an unknown experimental factor could not be ruled out. A later analysis reported that several top co-occurrence clusters appeared linked to parvovirus B19, influenza, CMV and Epstein-Barr virus. Most TCR sequences were observed very rarely across donors, whereas some public TCRs were present in many individuals. In both the original and validation cohorts, the classifier was reported to diagnose cytomegalovirus status with high specificity and sensitivity. The earlier analysis of some 540 of the donors excluded over 15 rarely observed V segments, including chromosome 9 orphons, because counts were too low. A later analysis found that most CMV-associated TCR beta chains appeared HLA-restricted, with HLA associations seemingly driven largely by CMV exposure. According to the authors, the approach could potentially be generalized to other disease states and immunological phenotypes. Sequencing depth was assumed to be roughly uniform across donors in the presence/absence analyses, though that assumption may not hold. A further reported finding was that TCR beta sequences accurately predicted the HLA-A and HLA-B alleles for most subjects in the first cohort. In an earlier analysis of some 640 of the donors, most TCR beta V segments were observed in productive rearrangements about 87% or about 30% of the time, broadly matching IMGT annotations. Strong co-occurrence of HLA alleles, especially DR and DQ, made assigning TCR associations to individual alleles difficult. The cohort was sequenced for TCR beta chains only, and without alpha or paired-chain data the features that could be detected were limited. At a false discovery rate of 0.05, a later analysis linked 16,000 or so TCR beta sequences to specific HLA alleles. Because the 87-base-pair reads could not distinguish some IMGT-functional V segments, including TRBV6-2 and TRBV6-3, those segments were excluded. According to a later analysis, TCR association rates differed among HLA loci, with DRB1 alleles showing the most associated TCRs and HLA-C alleles showing the fewest. A few of the identified cytomegalovirus-associated TCR beta chains were confirmed in vitro to be specific for cytomegalovirus antigens. A cluster of highly shared sequence variants was judged likely to represent a technical artifact of the sequencing pipeline. Compared with the approximately 670-donor mean, donors in an Asian-associated ancestry cluster had fewer N-insertions in productive TCRs, according to a later genetic analysis. In a later analysis, HLA-associated TCR beta chains showed more clonal expansion and lower generation probabilities than non-associated chains that were equally common. HLA typing was unavailable for some donors at each locus, so association tests used only the typed subset. The only immune exposure information available for the cohort was CMV serostatus. The study listed 150 to 200 TCR beta chains as associated with cytomegalovirus.

Points on this clone: What antigen it recognizes has not been identified. There are no base qualities to consult, and no much larger clone falls within one base.

The cohort consisted of 650 to 700 healthy bone marrow donors. All cohort members were sampled while nominally healthy, although unrecorded immune exposures were likely present. The donor tested CMV seronegative, placing the donor among the 350 to 400 seronegative members of the cohort. A peripheral blood sample was collected from each donor, and TCR beta sequencing was performed on peripheral blood mononuclear cells. The Qiagen DNeasy Blood Extraction Kit was used to extract genomic DNA from the blood cell samples. Deletion took 5 bases off V and 9 bases off J, with a span of 14 bases between the germline ends. The germline V gene provides CDR1 SNHLY and CDR2 FYNNEI. Measured from the cysteine to the phenylalanine, the CDR3 is 14 residues long. CDR3 DNA only is kept here, 42 bases in frame from base 1. The library was prepared using the immunoSEQ multiplex PCR assay. The multiplex PCR relied on a mix of 60 forward primers for TCR Vbeta segments and 13 reverse primers for TCR Jbeta segments. The CDR3 region of rearranged TCR beta genes was amplified from genomic DNA by a multiplex PCR assay. On the Illumina HiSeq System, the amplified TCR beta libraries were sequenced as 87-base-pair reads. Per the original workflow: A later analysis tallied 75 million to 95 million unique TCR beta chains across the 650 to 750 repertoires, and about 12 million of those chains were shared by two or more donors. Raw reads were error-corrected and collapsed into unique sequences by a nearest-neighbor algorithm in which closely related sequences were merged to remove PCR and sequencing errors. Alignment of CDR3 sequences to IMGT reference sequences was used to assign V, D and J gene segments. For a sequence to be retained, a match of at least six nucleotides was required to both a V gene segment and a J gene segment. A rearrangement was called productive if the CDR3 had no stop codons and remained in frame with V and J, and every other rearrangement was called non-productive. CDR3 was defined according to IMGT convention as the region running from the second conserved V-encoded cysteine to the conserved J-encoded phenylalanine. The earlier analysis of some 580 of the donors excluded any sequence lacking an unambiguous match to a single V gene segment. In an earlier analysis of approximately 610 of the donors, V segments were called functional above 56.7% productive rearrangements and were called segregating when the between-donor standard deviation exceeded 5%. A statistical classification framework was built for diagnosing cytomegalovirus status from the catalog of TCR beta chain sequences. V and J gene assignment, in a later analysis, came from comparing TCR nucleotide sequences with IMGT/GENE-DB human TR gene sequences. The TCRdist pipeline was used in a later analysis to assign CDR3 sequences and most-parsimonious VDJ recombination scenarios. In a later analysis, each TCR beta chain was defined by its CDR3 amino acid sequence together with its V-gene family, and reads lacking a unique V-gene family were excluded. To address suspected cross-contamination and a sequencing artifact, a later analysis removed roughly 580 highly shared, low-generation-probability nucleotide sequences. For each public chain, a later analysis derived a clonal expansion index from normalized ranks of inferred template counts within each repertoire. Generation probabilities in a later analysis came from a VDJ recombination model fitted to out-of-frame rearrangements, and those results were checked against IGoR. In a later analysis, TCR-TCR, TCR-HLA and TCR-CMV co-occurrence was scored with hypergeometric tests, and a repertoire-size bias correction was applied to TCR pairs. False discovery rates were estimated in a later analysis by permuting HLA or CMV assignments 20 times. In a later analysis, co-occurring TCRs were grouped using DBSCAN, with TCRdist sequence similarity added in when clustering inside HLA-allele-positive subsets. Repertoires with fewer than 30,000 or more than 120,000 public chains, plus five repertoires with anomalous nucleotide sharing, were excluded from co-occurrence clustering. This is the immuneACCESS table as TCRdb keeps it, with only in-frame sequences that have V and J called. A part of the clones is gone; compared with another copy, unresolved V genes explain less than half, and the rest is unexplained. V and J calls and clone size follow that table, whereas D and trimming were derived from the DNA. The sample table lists 200,000 to 250,000 clones, roughly 91% of them with a count of one. The ten largest make up around 1% of the sample.

This chain joins TRBV2 to TRBJ1-6; no D gene is confidently identified. Specimen: PBMCs. The receptor was isolated from a woman under 30 in good health and CMV-seronegative. The bases are TGTGCCAGCAGTTCCGGGTCCAGACCTTCACCCCTCCACTTT. Its translation reads: CASSSGSRPSPLHF.